This T cell receptor beta chain was recovered during a study of blood T cell repertoires in COVID-19. Study details: Specimens from acute and convalescent COVID-19 originated in the United States, Italy and Spain. T cells, B-cell-depleted T cells, or PBMCs supplied cDNA or gDNA.

How the authors handled the data: Amplification with reference gene primers provided the estimates of nucleated cell counts. Repertoires were generated with immunoSEQ multiplex PCR, while TCRdb's copy carries only in-frame clones and drops some. V and J calls and clone size are copied from that table; D and trimming were computed from the DNA. Of about 180,000 clones listed, more than 70% were seen once; the top ten hold 13% to 15%. In germline, CDR1 is MDHEN, CDR2 SYDVKM. The length of the CDR3 is 11 residues. Trimming stripped 3 bases from V and 8 bases from J, with 7 bases between. Sequencing was performed on peripheral blood. The sequence was obtained from a young man with active or convalescent COVID-19. This chain uses TRBV28 with TRBJ1-1; D unclear. The CDR3 nucleotides are TGTGCCAGCAGTTTCCGGCGGGAAGCTTTCTTT. Translating gives CASSFRREAFF.